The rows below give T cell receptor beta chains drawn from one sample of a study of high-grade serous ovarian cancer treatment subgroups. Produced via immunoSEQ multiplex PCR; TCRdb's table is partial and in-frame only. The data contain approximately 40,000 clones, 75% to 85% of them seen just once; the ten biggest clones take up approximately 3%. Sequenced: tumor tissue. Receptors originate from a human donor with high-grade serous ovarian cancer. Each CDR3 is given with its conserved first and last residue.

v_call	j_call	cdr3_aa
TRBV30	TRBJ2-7	CAWSVQYANEQYF
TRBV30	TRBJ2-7	CAWSVLTGGDYEQYF
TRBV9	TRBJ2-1	CASSQTSGRADEQFF
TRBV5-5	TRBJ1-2	CASSSVIGYGYTF
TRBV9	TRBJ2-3	CASSVVGSGRVGTQYF
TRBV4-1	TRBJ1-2	CASSQVAANYGYTF
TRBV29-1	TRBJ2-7	CSVIGQGKNEQYF
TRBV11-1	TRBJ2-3	CASSLGGDTQYF
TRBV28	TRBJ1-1	CASGLRGRIPEAFF
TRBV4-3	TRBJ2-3	CASSQGTRATDTQYF
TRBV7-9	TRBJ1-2	CASSVTQGNYGYTF
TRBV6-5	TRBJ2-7	CASNKGNVWDEQYF
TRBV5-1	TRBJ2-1	CASSLWIGRAYNEQFF
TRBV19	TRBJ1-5	CASSIDFRGGQPQHF
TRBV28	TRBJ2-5	CASRPGLAVKTQYF
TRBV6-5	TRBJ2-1	CASRAGQRTYNEQFF
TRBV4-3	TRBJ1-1	CASSQVSHDRARNTEAFF
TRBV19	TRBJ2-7	CASSIREGRIYEQYF
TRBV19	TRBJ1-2	CASSLRTGGIYGYTF
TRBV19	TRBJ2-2	CASSMGLAVNTGELFF
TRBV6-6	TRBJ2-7	CASNKGNVWDEQYF
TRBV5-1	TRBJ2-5	CASSLGLAGGETQYF
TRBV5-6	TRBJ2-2	CASSQGLAARGVGELFF
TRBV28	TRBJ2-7	CASSLPMGRDEQYF
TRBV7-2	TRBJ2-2	CASSGTSSGELFF
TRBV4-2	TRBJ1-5	CASSKGDTGYSNQPQHF
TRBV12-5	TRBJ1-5	CASGLVSDGRNANQPQHF
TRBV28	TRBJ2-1	CASTQRWVGYNEQFF
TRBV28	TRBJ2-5	CASSLRGSGRETQYF
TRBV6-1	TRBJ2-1	CASRGQGGNEQFF